The 16 T cell receptor beta chains given below trace back to one sample, sequenced in a study of shared clonotypes between healthy human individuals (dated by TCRdb to about 2020). Preparation of the library involved the immunoSEQ multiplex PCR assay. In its TCRdb copy, this immuneACCESS table keeps in-frame sequences only and misses some clones. Where compared with another copy, unresolved V genes explain less than half of these, and the others have no known cause. Across this sample there are roughly 2.5 million clones, with over 85% seen only once. Of the sample, about 0.13% falls within the top ten clones. The sequencing input was naive CD4+ T cells sorted from blood. The sample's cell subset or site label is to be understood as: CD45RA+ positively selected. The receptor set was obtained from a man aged 18 to 30 in good health.

The chain carries TRBV4-3 and TRBJ2-1, with 9 bases aligning to TRBD2. The CDR3 consists of 19 residues. Germline-derived CDR1 and CDR2 are LGHNA and YSLEER. The J segment lost 2 bases and the V segment lost 1 base, leaving 12 bases of the junction unmatched. DNA of the CDR3: TGCGCCAGCAGCCAAGTGGCTAGCGGGGCGGCGGGAGCCTACAATGAGCAGTTCTTC. This encodes CASSQVASGAAGAYNEQFF.

Note on this clone: The same CDR3 also results from other DNA sequences found in this sample. The chain joins TRBV30 to TRBJ1-1, with a possible D match to TRBD1 (5 bases). The CDR3 is 13 amino acids. In germline, CDR1 is GTSNPN, CDR2 SVGIG (reference sequence). With 2 bases removed from V and 1 base from J, the gap between germline ends came to 8 bases. The DNA for the CDR3 is TGTGCCTGGAGTCCGGGGGAGAACACTGAAGCTTTCTTT. Its protein product is CAWSPGENTEAFF.

This clone was detected once. The chain joins TRBV2 to TRBJ1-4; TRBD1 is a possible D gene (5 bases). CDR1 is SNHLY, CDR2 FYNNEI, per germline. V lost 2 bases and J 13 bases, leaving 14 bases between the germline ends. The CDR3 is made up of 13 amino acids. The CDR3 is CASSERIGGILFF. CDR3 DNA: TGTGCCAGCAGTGAAAGAATCGGGGGGATACTGTTTTTT.

This sequence joins TRBV5-4 and TRBJ2-2; TRBD1 is a possible D gene (6 bases). Between the trimmed V and J ends, which lost 4 bases and 2 bases, there was a span of 12 bases. CDR1 is SGHNT, CDR2 YYREEE, per germline (reference sequence). The CDR3 covers 15 residues. The DNA of the CDR3 is TGTGCCAGCAGCCGCGCCGGGACAAACACCGGGGAGCTGTTTTTT. Protein: CASSRAGTNTGELFF.

With respect to this clone: This may be a read error, as it is one base from a much larger clone. Other DNA sequences in the same sample also yield this CDR3. This rearrangement joins TRBV18 to TRBJ2-5; TRBD1 is a possible D gene (6 bases). Per the germline V gene, CDR1 is KGHSH and CDR2 is LQKENI. The length of the CDR3 is 13 residues. Trimming cost V 2 bases and J 2 bases, with 6 bases left between them. CDR3 region: CASSPGQQETQYF. The CDR3 nucleotides read TGTGCCAGCTCACCAGGACAGCAAGAGACCCAGTACTTC.

Points on this clone: The sample holds other DNA sequences that translate to the same CDR3. The V call is TRBV29-1, the J call TRBJ2-3; the D is unclear. The CDR3 is 11 residues long. From germline, CDR1 is SQVTM and CDR2 ANQGSEA. Deletions cut 3 bases from V and 2 bases from J, with 3 bases between. CDR3 sequence: CSVEFTDTQYF. CDR3 in DNA: TGCAGCGTTGAGTTCACAGATACGCAGTATTTT.

This chain connects TRBV5-5 to TRBJ2-4; D may be TRBD1 (5 bases). CDR1 and CDR2 from the germline V gene are SGHKS and YYEKEE (reference sequence). Trimming removed 3 bases from V and 0 bases from J, with 13 bases in between. CDR3 length equals 16 residues. The CDR3 DNA reads TGTGCCAGCAGCTGGGCAGGGCAGCTAGCCAAAAACATTCAGTACTTC. Translation: CASSWAGQLAKNIQYF.

Worth noting for this clone: The identical CDR3 is also encoded by other nucleotide sequences in the sample. The CDR3 loop reads CASSFTDYGYTF. CDR3 DNA sequence: TGTGCCAGCAGTTTCACAGACTATGGCTACACCTTC. The rearrangement joins TRBV28 to TRBJ1-2; no clear D. CDR1 and CDR2 from the germline V gene are MDHEN and SYDVKM. Trimming pared 3 bases from V and 3 bases from J, leaving 5 bases between. CDR3 length equals 12 residues.

Details on this clone: Other DNA sequences in this sample translate to the same CDR3. V is TRBV9 and J is TRBJ1-2; D not resolved. Per the germline V gene, CDR1 is SGDLS and CDR2 is YYNGEE. V lost 0 bases to trimming and J lost 5 bases, with 5 bases between them. The CDR3 has 12 amino acids. CDR3 loop: CASSVGEYGYTF. CDR3 in DNA: TGTGCCAGCAGCGTAGGAGAATATGGCTACACCTTC.

The DNA for the CDR3 is TGTGCCAGCAGCAAGGCGGGACAGGGGAACACTGAAGCTTTCTTT. The encoded protein is CASSKAGQGNTEAFF. The chain recombines TRBV2 with TRBJ1-1, with 9 bases aligning to TRBD1. Germline V gives CDR1 SNHLY, CDR2 FYNNEI. J was trimmed by 1 base and V by 6 bases; bases with no gene match: 6. The CDR3 has 15 residues.

The rearrangement joins TRBV6-6 to TRBJ1-4; 7 bases are a match to TRBD1. The germline V gene has CDR1 MNHNY and CDR2 SVGAGI (reference sequence). This CDR3 has 13 amino acids. Germline trimming cut 5 bases from V and 7 bases from J; bases unmatched to any gene: 4. Here the CDR3 reads CASSTGTAEKLFF. The CDR3 DNA sequence: TGTGCCAGCAGTACCGGGACAGCTGAAAAACTGTTTTTT.

The chain combines TRBV19 with TRBJ1-5; D remains ambiguous. The CDR3 is 14 amino acids. V lost 5 bases, J lost 4 bases, and 12 bases lay in between. The germline gives CDR1 LNHDA, CDR2 SQIVND (reference sequence). The DNA of the CDR3 is TGTGCCAGTAGTTGGCGGGCGGTAAATCAGCCCCAGCATTTT. Protein sequence: CASSWRAVNQPQHF. The whole variable domain, remainder taken from reference TRBV19 and TRBJ1-5, is DGGITQSPKYLFRKEGQNVTLSCEQNLNHDAMYWYRQDPGQGLRLIYYSQIVNDFQKGDIAEGYSVSREKKESFPLTVTSAQKNPTAFYLCASSWRAVNQPQHFGDGTRLSIL.

The V and J genes are TRBV5-1 and TRBJ1-1, with TRBD1 matching over 7 bases. The CDR3 has 15 amino acids. V dropped 4 bases and J dropped 4; count of bases not matched to a gene: 10. The V gene's germline CDR1 is SGHRS and CDR2 YFSETQ. The CDR3 nucleotides are TGCGCCAGCAGCGTAGGACAGGTCGACGGCACTGAAGCTTTCTTT. Encoded protein: CASSVGQVDGTEAFF.

CDR3 in amino acids: CASSSTGRGDTEAFF. CDR3 DNA sequence: TGTGCCAGCAGCTCCACCGGGAGGGGGGACACTGAAGCTTTCTTT. The chain couples TRBV7-3 to TRBJ1-1; D is perhaps TRBD1 (6 bases). Germline CDR1 reads SGHTA; CDR2 reads FQGTGA. This CDR3 region has 15 residues. V lost 4 bases and J 3 bases, leaving 15 bases between the germline ends.

This clone came up once. The V call is TRBV5-4, the J call TRBJ2-7; 13 bases agree with TRBD2. Germline V gene sequence: CDR1 SGHNT, CDR2 YYREEE (reference sequence). J gave up 2 bases and V 4 bases, and 9 bases lay outside the gene matches. This CDR3 has 17 residues. In DNA, the CDR3 is TGTGCCAGCAGCCCCTCGAGACTAGCGGGGGGCGCCTACGAGCAGTACTTC. It is translated as CASSPSRLAGGAYEQYF.

V and J are TRBV11-2 and TRBJ2-7, with D possibly matching TRBD1 (6 bases). Trimming removed 3 bases at V and 3 bases at J, with 12 bases between. CDR3 size: 14 residues. The V gene's germline CDR1 is SGHAT and CDR2 FQNNGV. The CDR3 spells CASSLGAALYEQYF. CDR3 nucleotide sequence: TGTGCCAGCAGCTTGGGGGCTGCCCTCTACGAGCAGTACTTC.